The 20 T cell receptor beta chains listed next were all sequenced from one sample in a study of blood T cell repertoires in COVID-19. Generated by immunoSEQ multiplex PCR, the TCRdb table keeps only in-frame clones and is missing some. Among approximately 99,000 clones listed, about 85% were seen once. The source material was peripheral blood. The receptors were gathered from a woman in her 70s with acute or convalescent COVID-19.

The rearrangement uses TRBV19 and TRBJ1-1, with unresolved D. CDR3 length equals 15 residues. Germline CDR1 and CDR2: LNHDA and SQIVND (reference sequence). V was pared by 0 bases and J by 5 bases, with 13 bases between. In nucleotides, the CDR3 is TGTGCCAGTAGTATAGAGGGCCGGGGTTGGACTGAAGCTTTCTTT. It yields the protein CASSIEGRGWTEAFF. Full variable domain (rest looked up from reference TRBV19 and TRBJ1-1): DGGITQSPKYLFRKEGQNVTLSCEQNLNHDAMYWYRQDPGQGLRLIYYSQIVNDFQKGDIAEGYSVSREKKESFPLTVTSAQKNPTAFYLCASSIEGRGWTEAFFGQGTRLTVV.

This chain links TRBV3-1 (or the pseudogene TRBV3-2) with TRBJ1-3; a weak D match, TRBD1 (5 bases). V was trimmed by 0 bases and J by 0 bases, leaving 9 bases between them. Looked up from germline, CDR1 is LGHDT and CDR2 is YNNKEL (reference sequence). The CDR3 loop spans 16 amino acids. The CDR3 spells CASSQDGTTSGNTIYF. CDR3 in DNA: TGTGCCAGCAGCCAAGATGGGACTACCTCTGGAAACACCATATATTTT.

The chain has TRBV7-6 and TRBJ1-5; possibly TRBD1 for D (6 bases). There are 19 residues in the CDR3. Trimming stripped 0 bases from V and 0 bases from J, with 18 bases between. CDR1 SGHVS and CDR2 FNYEAQ come from the germline V gene. The CDR3 loop is CASSLAQERGGRSNQPQHF. The DNA for the CDR3 is TGTGCCAGCAGCTTAGCGCAGGAGAGGGGGGGTCGTAGCAATCAGCCCCAGCATTTT.

The chain joins TRBV28 to TRBJ1-3; TRBD1 might be the D (5 bases). Germline V gene sequence: CDR1 MDHEN, CDR2 SYDVKM. The CDR3 length is 15 residues. Deletions cut 10 bases from V and 0 bases from J, with 16 bases between. CDR3 protein: CATRGGLDSGNTIYF. The CDR3 nucleotides read TGTGCCACCCGCGGGGGTTTGGACTCTGGAAACACCATATATTTT.

The rearrangement uses TRBV28 and TRBJ2-7; 8 bases agree with TRBD2. Looked up from germline, CDR1 is MDHEN and CDR2 is SYDVKM. This CDR3 is 13 amino acids long. V lost 7 bases, J lost 6 bases, and 8 bases stayed unmatched. As DNA, the CDR3 is TGTGCCAGCAACCGGGGGGGGGCCGGCGAGCAGTACGTC. Translated, it gives CASNRGGAGEQYV.

V is TRBV4-2 and J is TRBJ1-1; 7 positions agree with TRBD1. CDR1 is LGHNA and CDR2 is YNFKEQ in the germline V gene. V shed 6 bases, J shed 2 bases, and the junction held 3 bases outside the gene matches. The CDR3 runs 13 residues. The CDR3 protein is CASSRQGNTEAFF. The DNA for the CDR3 is TGTGCCAGCAGTAGACAGGGAAACACTGAAGCTTTCTTT.

This chain connects TRBV19 to TRBJ1-2, with 7 bases matching TRBD1. This CDR3 is built from 14 residues. J was trimmed by 5 bases and V by 1 base; bases with no gene match: 4. Germline V gene sequence: CDR1 LNHDA, CDR2 SQIVND (reference sequence). Written as DNA, the CDR3 is TGTGCCAGTAGTATAGCCTCGACAGGGTATGGCTACACCTTC. This translates into CASSIASTGYGYTF.

This clone has just one count. This chain uses TRBV18 with TRBJ1-3; 8 bases agree with TRBD1. V shed 5 bases and J 4 bases; nucleotides not matched to a gene: 10. There are 16 residues in the CDR3. Germline CDR1 reads KGHSH; CDR2 reads LQKENI. The CDR3 DNA reads as TGTGCCAGCTCATGGCGGACAGGGTTTGACGGAAACACCATATATTTT. Translated: CASSWRTGFDGNTIYF.

The CDR3 nucleotides are TGTGCCAGCAGCTTAGTCACAGGTGACTATGGCTACACCTTC. Its protein product is CASSLVTGDYGYTF. The rearrangement joins TRBV7-9 to TRBJ1-2; perhaps TRBD1 as D (5 bases). This CDR3 has 14 amino acids. Trimming took 1 base from V and 3 from J, leaving 9 bases between them. Germline V lookup: CDR1 SEHNR, CDR2 FQNEAQ (reference sequence).

The chain combines TRBV21-1 with TRBJ1-1; the table names TRBD1, a call not compared with the DNA. TRBV21-1 is recorded as a pseudogene. The CDR3 runs to 14 residues. The DNA of the CDR3 is TGTGCCAGCAGAAGAGAGACAAGAAGGACTGAAGCTTTCTTT. As protein: CASRRETRRTEAFF.

The J gene is TRBJ1-3, the V gene TRBV6-2 or TRBV6-3; weak D call: TRBD1 (6 bases). Germline V gene sequence: CDR1 MNHEY, CDR2 SVGEGT. V was clipped by 0 bases and J by 2 bases, with 17 bases between them. This CDR3 spans 18 amino acids. The CDR3, as DNA: TGTGCCAGCAGTTACTCGTTTCCCGATTACAGGGCTGGAAACACCATATATTTT. As protein: CASSYSFPDYRAGNTIYF.

This clone was observed a single time. The chain combines TRBV5-1 with TRBJ1-6; TRBD1 aligns across 7 bases. V was clipped by 4 bases and J by 5 bases; unmatched bases: 3. The CDR3 contains 14 residues. The germline V gene has CDR1 SGHRS and CDR2 YFSETQ. DNA of the CDR3: TGCGCCAGCAGCATGCAGGGGGATAATTCACCCCTCCACTTT. Its translation is CASSMQGDNSPLHF.

V is TRBV3-1 (or the pseudogene TRBV3-2) and J is TRBJ1-1; TRBD1 is a possible D gene (6 bases). V dropped 0 bases and J dropped 5 bases, with 10 bases sitting between them. This CDR3 has 14 amino acids. Germline lookup yields CDR1 LGHDT and CDR2 YNNKEL (reference sequence). The DNA of the CDR3 is TGTGCCAGCAGCCAAGAGGGGGCGCGAACTGAAGCTTTCTTT. It yields the protein CASSQEGARTEAFF.

V and J are TRBV3-1 (or the pseudogene TRBV3-2) and TRBJ2-5; possibly TRBD2 for D (6 bases). Trimming cost V 2 bases and J 4 bases, with 17 bases left between them. CDR1 is LGHDT, CDR2 YNNKEL, per germline (reference sequence). The CDR3 is made up of 16 amino acids. CDR3 in amino acids: CASSQQTTRARETQYF. CDR3 nucleotide sequence: TGTGCCAGCAGCCAACAGACGACTAGGGCGAGAGAGACCCAGTACTTC.

The rearrangement uses TRBV11-1 and TRBJ2-5; D not certain. Germline V gene data show CDR1 as SGHAT and CDR2 as FQDESV (reference sequence). V gave up 0 bases and J gave up 5 bases, with 4 bases separating them. The CDR3 spans 12 residues. The CDR3 here is CASSLAGETQYF. Written as DNA, the CDR3 is TGTGCCAGCAGCTTAGCGGGCGAGACCCAGTACTTC.

The chain is built from TRBV5-1 and TRBJ1-2, with D perhaps matching TRBD1 (5 bases). Germline V gene lookup returns CDR1 SGHRS and CDR2 YFSETQ. The CDR3 sequence is 14 residues long. Trimming left V 0 bases short and J 5 bases short, with 11 bases between. The CDR3 spells CASSLGSGWYGYTF. DNA for the CDR3: TGCGCCAGCAGCTTGGGATCAGGGTGGTATGGCTACACCTTC. The whole variable domain, remainder taken from reference TRBV5-1 and TRBJ1-2, is KAGVTQTPRYLIKTRGQQVTLSCSPISGHRSVSWYQQTPGQGLQFLFEYFSETQRNKGNFPGRFSGRQFSNSRSEMNVSTLELGDSALYLCASSLGSGWYGYTFGSGTRLTVV.

In regard to this clone: The sample has other DNA sequences that encode this CDR3 too. This chain connects TRBV19 to TRBJ2-7; D possibly corresponds to TRBD1 (5 bases). Germline V gives CDR1 LNHDA, CDR2 SQIVND (reference sequence). Trimming took off 5 bases at V and 2 bases at J, with 10 bases between the two ends. CDR3 length: 13 residues. CDR3 nucleotide sequence: TGTGCCAGTAGTCGCCAGGGTGCCTACGAGCAGTACTTC. Translated: CASSRQGAYEQYF.

The genes are TRBV29-1 and TRBJ2-1, with unresolved D. CDR1 and CDR2 (germline): SQVTM, ANQGSEA. V was shortened by 6 bases and J by 0 bases, with 18 bases between the two germline ends. CDR3 length: 16 residues. In DNA, the CDR3 is TGCAGCGTGGAGTACACCGACCAGAGCTCCTACAATGAGCAGTTCTTC. Its translation: CSVEYTDQSSYNEQFF.

V usage is TRBV7-2 and J usage is TRBJ1-5; perhaps TRBD1 as D (5 bases). Trimming took off 5 bases at V and 0 bases at J, with 14 bases between the two ends. CDR1 and CDR2 from the germline V gene are SGHTA and FQGNSA. The CDR3 totals 16 residues. CDR3 nucleotide sequence: TGTGCCAGCAGCGTCCGCCAGGGCGATAGCAATCAGCCCCAGCATTTT. Its translation is CASSVRQGDSNQPQHF.

The rearrangement uses TRBV13 and TRBJ2-6; D ambiguous. This CDR3 has 16 amino acids. The germline V and J ends were trimmed by 5 bases and 0 bases, with 11 bases remaining between them. CDR1 and CDR2 from the germline V gene are PRHDT and FYEKMQ (reference sequence). In nucleotides, the CDR3 is TGTGCCAGCAGCCCTTACCTAGTCTCTGGGGCCAACGTCCTGACTTTC. Protein sequence: CASSPYLVSGANVLTF.